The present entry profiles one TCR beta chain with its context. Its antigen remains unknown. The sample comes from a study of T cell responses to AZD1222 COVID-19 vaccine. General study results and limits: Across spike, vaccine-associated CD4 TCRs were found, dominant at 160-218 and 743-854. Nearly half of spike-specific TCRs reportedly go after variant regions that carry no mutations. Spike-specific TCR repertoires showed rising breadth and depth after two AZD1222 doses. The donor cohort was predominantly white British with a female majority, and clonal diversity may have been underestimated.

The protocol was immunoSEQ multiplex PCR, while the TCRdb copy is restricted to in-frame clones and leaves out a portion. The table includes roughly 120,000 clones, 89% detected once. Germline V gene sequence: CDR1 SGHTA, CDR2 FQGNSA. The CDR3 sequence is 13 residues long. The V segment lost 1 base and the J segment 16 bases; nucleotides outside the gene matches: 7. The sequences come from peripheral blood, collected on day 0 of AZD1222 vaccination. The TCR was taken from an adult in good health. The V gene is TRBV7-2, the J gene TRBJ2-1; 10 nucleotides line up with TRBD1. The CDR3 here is CASSLGRDRGRFF. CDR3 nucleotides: TGTGCCAGCAGCTTAGGTAGGGACAGGGGCCGATTCTTC.